One sample yielded the 8 T cell receptor beta chains listed below, sequenced in a study of cytomegalovirus exposure and HLA in healthy donors. 13 Jbeta primers and 60 Vbeta primers were used for the PCR. This table comes from immunoSEQ multiplex PCR, and its TCRdb copy is limited to in-frame clones, with some not included. In all, the sample yields approximately 150,000 clones. The material sequenced was PBMCs. These receptors came from a male donor in good health and CMV-seronegative.

The chain is built from TRBV27 and TRBJ2-1; 9 bases are a match to TRBD1. The V and J ends lost 5 bases and 3 bases, in that order; junction bases with no gene match: 5. Germline CDR1 reads MNHEY; CDR2 reads SMNVEV (reference sequence). The CDR3 contains 15 residues. The CDR3, as DNA: TGTGCCAGCAGTCGGACAGGGGAGAACTACAATGAGCAGTTCTTC. It codes for CASSRTGENYNEQFF.

CDR3 in amino acids: CASSSTSVTAQYF. The CDR3 region has the DNA TGTGCCAGCAGTTCCACTAGCGTAACTGCCCAGTACTTC. The V gene is TRBV6-5, the J gene TRBJ2-5, with 7 bases aligning to TRBD2. CDR3 size: 13 residues. The germline V gene encodes CDR1 MNHEY and CDR2 SVGAGI. Germline trimming cut 4 bases from V and 9 bases from J; bases unmatched to any gene: 8.

This chain joins TRBV27 and TRBJ1-1; 9 bases match TRBD1. J lost 8 bases, V lost 2 bases, and 0 bases had no gene match. This CDR3 spans 12 amino acids. Germline V gives CDR1 MNHEY, CDR2 SMNVEV (reference sequence). CDR3 in amino acids: CASSLGTGEAFF. The CDR3 DNA is TGTGCCAGCAGTTTAGGGACAGGGGAAGCTTTCTTT.

This chain uses TRBV7-5 with TRBJ1-1. TRBV7-5 is tagged as a pseudogene. This CDR3 contains 15 residues. CDR3 nucleotide sequence: TGTGTCAGAAGCTTAGTCCCGAGGGAGAACACTGAAGCTTTCTTT. Protein product: CVRSLVPRENTEAFF.

This rearrangement joins TRBV28 to TRBJ1-5, with D maybe TRBD1 (5 bases). The ends were cut back, 5 bases at V and 4 bases at J, with 12 bases in the middle. The CDR3 covers 14 residues. Germline CDR1 is MDHEN and CDR2 is SYDVKM. For the CDR3, the DNA is TGTGCCAGCAGTCATACGGGGGAAAATCAGCCCCAGCATTTT. Translated, it gives CASSHTGENQPQHF. Filled out from reference TRBV28 and TRBJ1-5, the complete variable domain reads DVKVTQSSRYLVKRTGEKVFLECVQDMDHENMFWYRQDPGLGLRLIYFSYDVKMKEKGDIPEGYSVSREKKERFSLILESASTNQTSMYLCASSHTGENQPQHFGDGTRLSIL.

The gene calls are TRBV13 and TRBJ1-6; TRBD1 matches 8 bases. Germline loops: CDR1 PRHDT, CDR2 FYEKMQ (reference sequence). The J segment lost 11 bases and the V segment lost 5 bases, leaving 5 bases of the junction unmatched. The CDR3 runs to 13 residues. For the CDR3, the DNA is TGTGCCAGCAGCCTAGAGGGACAGGCACCCCTCCACTTT. Translation: CASSLEGQAPLHF.

The chain joins TRBV2 to TRBJ2-2; weak D call: TRBD2 (7 bases). CDR1 SNHLY and CDR2 FYNNEI come from the germline V gene. The germline V and J ends were trimmed by 5 bases and 7 bases, with 14 bases remaining between them. The CDR3 has 14 residues. Here the CDR3 reads CASSFGGRDGELFF. The CDR3 region has the DNA TGTGCCAGCAGTTTCGGGGGGCGGGACGGGGAGCTGTTTTTT.

V is TRBV18 and J is TRBJ2-1; weak D call: TRBD1 (6 bases). The CDR3 spans 15 residues. Between the trimmed V and J ends, which lost 0 bases and 4 bases, there was a span of 10 bases. The germline gives CDR1 KGHSH, CDR2 LQKENI. CDR3: CASSPPTGPYNEQFF. The CDR3 DNA follows: TGTGCCAGCTCACCACCGACAGGCCCGTACAATGAGCAGTTCTTC. The entire variable domain, with the rest obtained from reference TRBV18 and TRBJ2-1, is as follows: NAGVMQNPRHLVRRRGQEARLRCSPMKGHSHVYWYRQLPEEGLKFMVYLQKENIIDESGMPKERFSAEFPKEGPSILRIQQVVRGDSAAYFCASSPPTGPYNEQFFGPGTRLTVL.